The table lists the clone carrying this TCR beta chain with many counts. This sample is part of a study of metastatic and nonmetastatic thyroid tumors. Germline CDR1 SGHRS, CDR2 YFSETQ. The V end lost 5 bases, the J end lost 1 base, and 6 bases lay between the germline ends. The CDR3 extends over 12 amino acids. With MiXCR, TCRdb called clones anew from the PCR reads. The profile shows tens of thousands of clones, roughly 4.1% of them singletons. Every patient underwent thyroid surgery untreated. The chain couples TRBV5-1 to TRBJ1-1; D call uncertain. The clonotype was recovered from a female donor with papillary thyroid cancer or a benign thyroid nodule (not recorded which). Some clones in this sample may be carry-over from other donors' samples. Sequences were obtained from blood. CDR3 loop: CASRSGNTEAFF. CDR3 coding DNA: TGCGCCAGCAGATCCGGGAACACTGAAGCTTTCTTT.